This passage covers 14 T cell receptor beta chains from one sample sequenced in a study of T cell responses to AZD1222 COVID-19 vaccine. Assay used: immunoSEQ multiplex PCR; TCRdb lists only in-frame clones, some missing. The sample holds more than 110,000 clones, almost 95% seen once. The sample was peripheral blood, taken 28 days after the second AZD1222 dose. The receptors derive from an adult who received the AZD1222 COVID-19 vaccine.

V and J are TRBV7-5 and TRBJ1-1. TRBV7-5 is annotated as a pseudogene. This CDR3 spans 13 amino acids. The CDR3 nucleotides are TGTGCCAGAAGCGGGGAGATGAACACTGAAGCTTTCTTT. Translation gives CARSGEMNTEAFF.

The chain couples TRBV7-2 to TRBJ1-1, with D possibly matching TRBD1 (5 bases). CDR1 SGHTA and CDR2 FQGNSA come from the germline V gene. V lost 5 bases and J lost 1, with 8 bases in between. The CDR3 is 13 amino acids. For the CDR3, the DNA is TGTGCCAGCAGCACCCAGGGGAACACTGAAGCTTTCTTT. The encoded protein is CASSTQGNTEAFF.

V gene TRBV19 combines with J gene TRBJ2-3; TRBD1 aligns across 7 bases. The length of the CDR3 is 14 residues. J was trimmed by 3 bases and V by 1 base; bases with no gene match: 1. Germline V gene data show CDR1 as LNHDA and CDR2 as SQIVND (reference sequence). CDR3 sequence: CASSIGRGTDTQYF. CDR3 sequence (DNA): TGTGCCAGTAGTATAGGCAGGGGGACAGATACGCAGTATTTT.

V is TRBV2 and J is TRBJ1-1; D not certain. The CDR3 extends over 13 amino acids. Per the germline V gene, CDR1 is SNHLY and CDR2 is FYNNEI. With 5 bases removed from V and 1 base from J, the gap between germline ends came to 8 bases. CDR3 loop: CASSLFSNTEAFF. Written as DNA, the CDR3 is TGTGCCAGCAGTCTTTTTTCGAACACTGAAGCTTTCTTT.

This chain uses TRBV3-1 (or the pseudogene TRBV3-2) with TRBJ1-2; D is undetermined. The germline CDR1 and CDR2 sequences are LGHDT and YNNKEL (reference sequence). V lost 3 bases and J 6 bases, leaving 8 bases between the germline ends. The length of the CDR3 is 12 residues. This CDR3 is CASSHIDDGYTF. As DNA, the CDR3 is TGTGCCAGCAGCCACATCGACGATGGCTACACCTTC.

The CDR3 sequence is CASSSDRGPGANVLTF. The CDR3 DNA follows: TGCGCCAGCAGCTCCGACAGGGGGCCTGGGGCCAACGTCCTGACTTTC. The V gene is TRBV5-1, the J gene TRBJ2-6; 10 bases align to TRBD1. This CDR3 region has 16 residues. Germline V gene lookup returns CDR1 SGHRS and CDR2 YFSETQ. Trimming removed 3 bases from V and 2 bases from J; junction bases left unmatched: 2.

The V and J genes are TRBV6-5 and TRBJ1-4; no reliable D call. V gave up 6 bases and J gave up 5 bases, with 16 bases separating them. Germline V CDR1 and CDR2: MNHEY, SVGAGI. This CDR3 spans 15 amino acids. The CDR3, as DNA: TGTGCCAGCAGGTTATCCGGGCCGAGAAATGAAAAACTGTTTTTT. Amino acid sequence: CASRLSGPRNEKLFF.

This rearrangement joins TRBV11-1 to TRBJ1-4; D gene unclear. CDR1 and CDR2 (germline): SGHAT, FQDESV (reference sequence). V shed 2 bases and J shed 0 bases, with 4 bases lying between them. This CDR3 is 14 amino acids long. CDR3 amino acids: CASSLHPTNEKLFF. For the CDR3, the DNA is TGTGCCAGCAGCTTACACCCAACTAATGAAAAACTGTTTTTT.

The chain joins TRBV5-1 to TRBJ2-1; a possible D gene is TRBD2 (6 bases). Trimming took off 4 bases at V and 6 bases at J, with 17 bases between the two ends. Germline values: CDR1 SGHRS, CDR2 YFSETQ. The CDR3 is made up of 15 amino acids. CDR3 bases: TGCGCCAGCAGCCGGGCGGAGGGCAGTGGCAATGAGCAGTTCTTC. Translated, it gives CASSRAEGSGNEQFF. The full variable domain, with the rest looked up from reference TRBV5-1 and TRBJ2-1, is KAGVTQTPRYLIKTRGQQVTLSCSPISGHRSVSWYQQTPGQGLQFLFEYFSETQRNKGNFPGRFSGRQFSNSRSEMNVSTLELGDSALYLCASSRAEGSGNEQFFGPGTRLTVL.

This clone was detected once. The chain couples TRBV5-4 to TRBJ1-3; 9 nucleotides agree with TRBD1. The junction had 4 bases not matched to a gene; V was cut back by 4 bases and J by 2 bases. Germline assignment: CDR1 SGHNT and CDR2 YYREEE (reference sequence). This CDR3 region has 15 residues. The CDR3 protein is CASSPGTGTGNTIYF. The CDR3 DNA reads TGTGCCAGCAGCCCGGGGACAGGGACTGGAAACACCATATATTTT.

This rearrangement joins TRBV19 to TRBJ2-3, with 12 bases aligning to TRBD2. V shed 5 bases, J shed 5 bases, and the junction held 5 bases outside the gene matches. Germline loops: CDR1 LNHDA, CDR2 SQIVND (reference sequence). This CDR3 region has 15 residues. CDR3 in amino acids: CASSPRGLAGDTQYF. The CDR3 DNA sequence: TGTGCCAGTAGTCCCAGGGGACTAGCGGGAGATACGCAGTATTTT.

The chain uses TRBV29-1 and TRBJ1-1; D is unclear. The CDR3 is made up of 13 amino acids. In germline, CDR1 is SQVTM, CDR2 ANQGSEA. With 1 base removed from V and 2 bases from J, the gap between germline ends came to 8 bases. CDR3 sequence (DNA): TGCAGCGTTGAAGTCACAGTTAACACTGAAGCTTTCTTT. It translates to CSVEVTVNTEAFF.

The chain recombines TRBV6-4 with TRBJ2-5; 8 bases are a match to TRBD1. This CDR3 has 14 amino acids. In germline, CDR1 is MRHNA, CDR2 SNTAGT. The V and J ends lost 5 bases and 5 bases, in that order; junction bases with no gene match: 7. The CDR3 DNA is TGTGCCAGCAGTACGGGACAGGCAGGGGAGACCCAGTACTTC. This gives the protein CASSTGQAGETQYF.

This sequence joins TRBV29-1 and TRBJ1-2, with 9 bases identical to TRBD1. The length of the CDR3 is 14 residues. In germline, CDR1 is SQVTM, CDR2 ANQGSEA. The J segment lost 6 bases and the V segment lost 1 base, leaving 6 bases of the junction unmatched. The DNA for the CDR3 is TGCAGCGTTGAAGGGCGCCGGGACAGGGATGGCTACACCTTC. Translated: CSVEGRRDRDGYTF.